This TCR beta chain was recovered during a study of CD4 T cells in relation to SARS-CoV-2 and coronaviruses. Study at large: PBMCs were cultured with antigen for roughly 11 days before TCR beta sequencing. Whole-study findings and limits: In roughly 60% of donors, memory CD4+ clonotypes crossrecognized SARS-CoV-2 and at least one common cold coronavirus spike.

CD4+ T cells from unexposed donors were obtained before the COVID-19 pandemic (2011-2018). Isolation of CD4+ T cells took place after around 11 days in culture. Testing used SARS-CoV-2 S/N and four cold-coronavirus spikes on unexposed-donor CD4+ T cells, cells permitting. Trimming cost V 5 bases and J 0 bases; bases outside gene matches: 3. The CDR3 runs to 14 residues. Germline V CDR1 and CDR2: SNHLY, FYNNEI. Sequencing was performed with immunoSEQ multiplex PCR; in TCRdb, only in-frame clones are kept and a portion is missing. The table includes roughly 24,000 clones, roughly 74% detected once. A note on this clone: Its antigen is currently unknown.

The chain links TRBV2 to TRBJ1-1, with TRBD1 matching 7 bases. This clonotype was sampled from a human donor in good health. The specimen was CD4+ T cells from PBMCs, cultured in vitro. Written as DNA, the CDR3 is TGTGCCAGCAGTCAGGGACAGTTGAACACTGAAGCTTTCTTT. This gives the protein CASSQGQLNTEAFF.